A selection of T cell receptor beta chains follows, all from one sample in a study of CD8 T cells in Susac syndrome. TCRdb fed the immunoSEQ multiplex PCR reads into MiXCR, producing one record per CDR3 protein. This table holds about 150,000 distinct CDR3 sequences, about 95% found once. Sequenced: CD4+ T cells from PBMCs. These receptors were collected from a human donor with Susac syndrome. CDR3s include the opening cysteine and the closing phenylalanine or tryptophan. Fields, in order: J gene, clone size, D gene, V gene, CDR3 protein, CDR3 DNA. A D gene is named only where the DNA matches it firmly. Part of the rows lack a size; the others show once, few, many or a class for expanded clones.

>TRBJ1-2|NA|NA|TRBV11-2
CASSPGDFNYGYTF
TGTGCCAGCAGCCCAGGGGATTTTAACTATGGCTACACCTTC
>TRBJ2-2|NA|TRBD1|TRBV12-3/TRBV12-4
CASRNGQGNTGELFF
TGTGCCAGCCGAAACGGACAGGGAAACACCGGGGAGCTGTTTTTT
>TRBJ1-1|once|TRBD1|TRBV20-1
CSARGTGSLEAFF
TGCAGTGCTAGAGGGACAGGGAGCCTTGAAGCTTTCTTT
>TRBJ2-5|NA|TRBD1|TRBV4-3
CASSQDFQGAKTQYF
TGCGCCAGCAGCCAAGATTTTCAGGGGGCAAAGACCCAGTACTTC
>TRBJ1-6|NA|NA|TRBV4-1
CASSQDPQLNSPLHF
TGCGCCAGCAGCCAAGACCCACAACTAAATTCACCCCTCCACTTT
>TRBJ1-1|NA|NA|TRBV7-2
CASSRTGLQAFF
TGTGCCAGCAGCCGGACGGGGCTCCAAGCTTTCTTT
>TRBJ2-4|once|NA|TRBV21-1
CASSESPTGAENIQYF
TGTGCCAGCAGCGAATCTCCCACAGGGGCGGAAAACATTCAGTACTTC
>TRBJ1-2|NA|NA|TRBV29-1
CSSTGTGGSYTF
TGCAGCTCCACCGGGACGGGAGGGAGCTACACCTTC
>TRBJ2-7|NA|TRBD2|TRBV20-1
CSSGGRAYEQYF
TGCAGTAGCGGGGGCCGAGCCTACGAGCAGTACTTC
>TRBJ1-1|NA|NA|TRBV4-1
CASSQTPLGGVAMNTEAFF
TGCGCCAGCAGCCAAACCCCCCTGGGGGGGGTTGCCATGAACACTGAAGCTTTCTTT
>TRBJ1-2|NA|NA|TRBV9
CASSVGTDYGYTF
TGTGCCAGCAGCGTAGGAACTGACTATGGCTACACCTTC
>TRBJ2-5|NA|NA|TRBV11-2
CASSLLMRGQETQYF
TGTGCCAGCAGCCTATTAATGAGGGGCCAAGAGACCCAGTACTTC
>TRBJ2-5|NA|NA|TRBV20-1
CSGVVQETQYF
TGCAGTGGGGTTGTCCAAGAGACCCAGTACTTC
>TRBJ1-5|NA|NA|TRBV12-3/TRBV12-4
CASSLESDQPQHF
TGTGCCAGCAGTTTGGAAAGTGATCAGCCCCAGCATTTT
>TRBJ2-4|NA|NA|TRBV25-1
CASSEPSVGGAKNIQYF
TGTGCCAGCAGTGAACCCTCAGTAGGGGGGGCCAAAAACATTCAGTACTTC
>TRBJ1-2|NA|NA|TRBV9
CASSVDPLGTGYGYTF
TGTGCCAGCAGCGTAGACCCCCTGGGGACGGGCTATGGCTACACCTTC
>TRBJ1-2|NA|TRBD1|TRBV4-1
CASSQDPSVTGAYGYTF
TGCGCCAGCAGCCAAGATCCTAGTGTGACAGGGGCCTATGGCTACACCTTC
>TRBJ2-5|NA|NA|TRBV11-1
CASSLRGRKETQYF
TGTGCCAGCAGCCTTCGGGGGCGTAAAGAGACCCAGTACTTC
>TRBJ2-5|NA|TRBD2|TRBV29-1
CSVAAPSRLAGGLETQYF
TGCAGCGTCGCGGCCCCCTCGAGACTAGCGGGGGGGCTGGAGACCCAGTACTTC
>TRBJ2-5|NA|NA|TRBV29-1
CSSTHGGETQYF
TGCAGCTCAACGCATGGGGGAGAGACCCAGTACTTC
>TRBJ2-7|NA|TRBD1|TRBV7-9
CASSSLDRGVYEQYF
TGTGCCAGCAGCTCACTGGACAGGGGCGTTTACGAGCAGTACTTC
>TRBJ2-7|NA|NA|TRBV6-2/TRBV6-3
CASSDTRRHEQYF
TGTGCCAGCAGTGACACTAGACGGCATGAGCAGTACTTC
>TRBJ1-5|NA|NA|TRBV20-1
CSARSDGGGQPQHF
TGCAGTGCTCGATCGGACGGGGGGGGTCAGCCCCAGCATTTT
>TRBJ2-7|NA|TRBD1|TRBV7-8
CASSPPRTGRRYEQYF
TGTGCCAGCAGCCCCCCAAGGACAGGGAGGAGGTACGAGCAGTACTTC
>TRBJ1-2|NA|NA|TRBV7-2
CASSGQLFGYTF
TGTGCCAGCAGCGGACAGCTCTTTGGCTACACCTTC
>TRBJ2-3|NA|NA|TRBV7-2
CASSKGTQYF
TGTGCCAGCAGCAAGGGTACGCAGTATTTT
>TRBJ1-2|NA|NA|TRBV29-1
CSASRQVYGYTF
TGCAGCGCATCTAGACAGGTCTATGGCTACACCTTC
>TRBJ1-2|NA|NA|TRBV4-3
CASSQARGGRSYTF
TGCGCCAGCAGCCAAGCCAGGGGAGGTCGGAGCTACACCTTC
>TRBJ2-3|NA|TRBD1|TRBV7-8
CASSISRGDTQYF
TGTGCCAGCAGCATCTCCAGGGGGGATACGCAGTATTTT
>TRBJ1-6|NA|NA|TRBV12-3/TRBV12-4
CASSLGGRGSPLHF
TGTGCCAGCAGTTTAGGGGGGCGCGGTTCACCCCTCCACTTT
>TRBJ1-2|NA|NA|TRBV20-1
CSARVNANYGYTF
TGCAGTGCCCGAGTGAATGCAAACTATGGCTACACCTTC
>TRBJ2-1|NA|NA|TRBV9
CASSVYGEEQFF
TGTGCCAGCAGCGTATATGGGGAGGAGCAGTTCTTC
>TRBJ2-1|NA|TRBD2|TRBV6-6
CASSYGEGRANEQFF
TGTGCCAGCAGTTATGGGGAGGGCAGGGCGAATGAGCAGTTCTTC
>TRBJ1-2|NA|TRBD1|TRBV20-1
CSARDRGQGAATGYTF
TGCAGTGCTAGAGATCGGGGACAGGGGGCGGCAACTGGCTACACCTTC
>TRBJ1-2|NA|TRBD1|TRBV29-1
CSVVGQGSGYTF
TGCAGCGTTGTCGGACAGGGCAGTGGCTACACCTTC
>TRBJ2-2|NA|NA|TRBV15
CATSRAGVTGELFF
TGTGCCACCAGCAGAGCAGGGGTTACCGGGGAGCTGTTTTTT
>TRBJ2-1|NA|NA|TRBV6-2/TRBV6-3
CASSLPRAEQFF
TGTGCCAGCAGTTTGCCCCGGGCCGAGCAGTTCTTC
>TRBJ1-1|NA|NA|TRBV29-1
CSVVSVALATTEAFF
TGCAGCGTTGTATCCGTAGCCTTGGCGACGACTGAAGCTTTCTTT
>TRBJ2-7|NA|NA|TRBV12-3/TRBV12-4
CASSRREESEQYF
TGTGCCAGCAGCCGTAGGGAGGAAAGCGAGCAGTACTTC
>TRBJ1-1|NA|NA|TRBV7-9
CASNAGTQVGTEAFF
TGTGCCAGCAACGCCGGGACACAGGTCGGCACTGAAGCTTTCTTT
>TRBJ2-6|NA|NA|TRBV3-1
CASSPGDSGANVLTF
TGTGCCAGCTCTCCGGGAGACTCTGGGGCCAACGTCCTGACTTTC
>TRBJ2-2|NA|TRBD1|TRBV5-1
CASGQGASGELFF
TGCGCCAGCGGACAGGGGGCGTCCGGGGAGCTGTTTTTT
>TRBJ2-3|NA|NA|TRBV5-1
CASSTMITDTQYF
TGCGCCAGCAGTACGATGATCACAGATACGCAGTATTTT
>TRBJ2-6|NA|NA|TRBV28
CASSSPYSGANVLTF
TGTGCCAGCAGTTCCCCCTACTCTGGGGCCAACGTCCTGACTTTC